A selection of T cell receptor beta chains follows, all from one sample in a study of blood T cell repertoires in COVID-19. Clones were sequenced by immunoSEQ multiplex PCR, and TCRdb holds only the in-frame ones, with some missing. The sample records 120,000 to 150,000 clones, 65% to 85% being singletons. The sequencing input was peripheral blood. Receptors originate from a young man with COVID-19, enrolled during active disease. Each CDR3 is given with its conserved first and last residue. The D gene is left open where the match is weak. Size tells how often a clone was seen (once, few, many) or the class of an expanded clone, and some rows leave it out.

J gene,D gene,clone size,V gene,CDR3 protein,CDR3 DNA
TRBJ2-1,TRBD2,.,TRBV4-1,CASSYYLAGKGNEQFF,TGCGCCAGCAGCTACTATTTAGCGGGAAAAGGGAATGAGCAGTTCTTC
TRBJ2-7,.,.,TRBV11-3,CASSLRRTEMKEQYF,TGTGCCAGCAGCTTAAGGAGGACAGAGATGAAAGAGCAGTACTTC
TRBJ1-5,TRBD1,.,TRBV5-5,CASSPDPGQGFRQHF,TGTGCCAGCAGCCCTGATCCGGGACAGGGTTTTCGCCAGCATTTT
TRBJ1-3,.,once,TRBV5-1,CASRGSSGNTIYF,TGCGCCAGCAGGGGGAGTTCTGGAAACACCATATATTTT
TRBJ2-3,TRBD2,.,TRBV19,CASSRGGTSGRGTDTQYF,TGTGCCAGCTCACGAGGGGGGACTAGCGGGAGAGGGACAGATACGCAGTATTTT
TRBJ1-1,.,few,TRBV6-5,CASVQGRNTEAFF,TGTGCCAGCGTACAGGGCCGGAACACTGAAGCTTTCTTT
TRBJ2-1,TRBD2,many,TRBV27,CASKRSGTSGRNEQFF,TGTGCCAGCAAACGATCCGGGACTAGCGGGAGGAATGAGCAGTTCTTC
TRBJ2-7,.,.,TRBV10-1,CASSESLLYEQYF,TGCGCCAGCAGTGAGAGCCTGCTATACGAGCAGTACTTC
TRBJ2-7,TRBD2,.,TRBV4-1,CASSQGATSGRAGAYEQYF,TGCGCCAGCAGCCAAGGGGCTACTAGCGGGAGGGCCGGAGCTTACGAGCAGTACTTC
TRBJ2-2,.,.,TRBV6-5,CASNQRRGNTGELFF,TGTGCCAGCAACCAAAGACGAGGGAACACCGGGGAGCTGTTTTTT
TRBJ2-7,.,.,TRBV6-2/TRBV6-3,CASSYSDWYYEQYF,TGTGCCAGCAGTTACTCAGACTGGTACTACGAGCAGTACTTC
TRBJ1-2,TRBD1,.,TRBV5-1,CASSPGQGAYGYTF,TGCGCCAGCAGCCCCGGACAGGGTGCCTATGGCTACACCTTC
TRBJ2-7,.,.,TRBV11-2,CASSSGQALYEQYF,TGTGCCAGCAGCTCTGGACAAGCCCTCTACGAGCAGTACTTC
TRBJ2-1,TRBD1,.,TRBV5-1,CASSLEQGHNEQFF,TGCGCCAGCAGCTTGGAACAGGGGCACAATGAGCAGTTCTTC
TRBJ2-5,.,.,TRBV2,CASRTGVGVETQYF,TGTGCCAGCAGGACGGGAGTAGGTGTAGAGACCCAGTACTTC
TRBJ2-7,.,.,TRBV14,CASSQEDSSYEQYF,TGTGCCAGCAGCCAAGAGGACAGCTCCTACGAGCAGTACTTC
TRBJ2-7,.,once,TRBV2,CASSGALEQYF,TGTGCCAGCAGTGGGGCCCTAGAGCAGTACTTC
TRBJ1-5,.,.,TRBV30,CAWSVPGGPQHF,TGTGCCTGGAGTGTACCCGGGGGGCCCCAGCATTTT
TRBJ1-1,.,.,TRBV7-2,CASSPVTEAFF,TGTGCCAGCAGCCCGGTAACTGAAGCTTTCTTT
TRBJ1-5,.,.,TRBV19,CASSIKGAGNQPQHF,TGTGCCAGTAGTATCAAGGGAGCTGGCAATCAGCCCCAGCATTTT
TRBJ1-3,.,.,TRBV6-6,CASTFSGNTIYF,TGTGCCAGCACCTTCTCTGGAAACACCATATATTTT
TRBJ2-3,.,.,TRBV6-5,CASSSSRVSTDTQYF,TGTGCCAGCAGTTCGAGCAGGGTTAGCACAGATACGCAGTATTTT
TRBJ2-3,TRBD1,.,TRBV19,CASSNRGRGRIADTQYF,TGTGCCAGTAGTAATAGAGGCAGGGGGCGCATCGCAGATACGCAGTATTTT
TRBJ2-7,TRBD2,.,TRBV20-1,CGGLEDYEQYF,TGCGGTGGACTAGAGGACTACGAGCAGTACTTC
TRBJ2-2,.,.,TRBV12-3/TRBV12-4,CASSTRTVGELFF,TGTGCCAGCAGTACAAGGACAGTCGGGGAGCTGTTTTTT
TRBJ2-5,.,.,TRBV30,CAWSVLAKTQYF,TGTGCCTGGAGTGTATTAGCGAAGACCCAGTACTTC
TRBJ2-6,.,.,TRBV19,CASSGGPGGSGANVLTF,TGTGCCAGTAGTGGAGGACCCGGAGGCTCTGGGGCCAACGTCCTGACTTTC
TRBJ1-1,.,.,TRBV7-9,CASIPAGNTEAFF,TGTGCCAGCATCCCGGCGGGAAACACTGAAGCTTTCTTT
TRBJ1-4,.,.,TRBV11-3,CASSLGPGATNEKLFF,TGTGCCAGCAGCTTGGGCCCGGGAGCAACTAATGAAAAACTGTTTTTT
TRBJ2-3,TRBD2,.,TRBV9,CASSVGGRAQYF,TGTGCCAGCAGCGTAGGCGGGAGAGCGCAGTATTTT
TRBJ2-7,TRBD1,.,TRBV28,CASSYRTGPSYEQYF,TGTGCCAGCAGTTACCGGACAGGGCCCTCCTACGAGCAGTACTTC
TRBJ2-2,.,.,TRBV28,CASTSSDRFETGELFF,TGTGCCAGCACCTCCTCCGACAGATTTGAAACCGGGGAGCTGTTTTTT
TRBJ2-5,TRBD2,.,TRBV5-4,CASSPGGGETQYF,TGTGCCAGCAGCCCGGGGGGGGGAGAGACCCAGTACTTC
TRBJ2-7,TRBD2,once,TRBV5-1,CASSYLAGGSYEQYF,TGCGCCAGCAGCTACCTAGCGGGAGGGTCCTACGAGCAGTACTTC
TRBJ1-1,.,.,TRBV18,CASSPSAGNTEAFF,TGTGCCAGCTCACCGAGTGCGGGGAACACTGAAGCTTTCTTT
TRBJ2-1,TRBD2,.,TRBV7-2,CASSVLAGAGQFF,TGTGCCAGCAGCGTACTAGCGGGGGCGGGGCAGTTCTTC
TRBJ1-1,TRBD1,.,TRBV6-5,CASSNRGPTEAFF,TGTGCCAGCAGCAACAGGGGGCCCACTGAAGCTTTCTTT
TRBJ1-1,.,.,TRBV19,CASSRGQEAFF,TGTGCCAGTAGTAGGGGACAAGAAGCTTTCTTT
TRBJ2-3,TRBD2,once,TRBV7-9,CASSHGTSGFTDTQYF,TGTGCCAGCAGCCACGGGACTAGCGGATTCACAGATACGCAGTATTTT
TRBJ2-2,.,.,TRBV7-3,CASSHGTDTGELFF,TGTGCCAGCAGCCACGGGACTGACACCGGGGAGCTGTTTTTT
TRBJ1-2,.,.,TRBV28,CASSSLRGGEGRGYTF,TGTGCCAGCAGTTCACTAAGGGGGGGCGAGGGGCGAGGCTACACCTTC
TRBJ2-7,.,.,TRBV6-6,CASSYSEGINYEQYF,TGTGCCAGCAGTTACTCTGAGGGCATCAACTACGAGCAGTACTTC
TRBJ1-1,.,.,TRBV6-1,CASSDWQTRTEAFF,TGTGCCAGCAGTGATTGGCAGACTCGGACTGAAGCTTTCTTT
TRBJ1-5,.,few,TRBV28,CASSFRVGKKRSNQPQHF,TGTGCCAGCAGTTTCCGGGTTGGTAAGAAGAGATCGAATCAGCCCCAGCATTTT
TRBJ1-5,.,.,TRBV19,CASRGQPNQPQHF,TGTGCCAGTAGAGGACAGCCCAATCAGCCCCAGCATTTT
TRBJ2-5,TRBD2,.,TRBV28,CASSFIKAGGATQYF,TGTGCCAGCAGTTTCATCAAGGCGGGAGGAGCGACCCAGTACTTC
TRBJ2-2,TRBD1,.,TRBV6-4,CASSDSWDRVPGELFF,TGTGCCAGCAGTGATAGTTGGGACAGGGTTCCCGGGGAGCTGTTTTTT
TRBJ2-1,.,.,TRBV5-1,CASSLNGDEQFF,TGCGCCAGCAGCTTGAACGGAGATGAGCAGTTCTTC
TRBJ2-7,TRBD1,.,TRBV10-2,CASSQGESGEQYF,TGCGCCAGCAGTCAGGGGGAATCTGGAGAGCAGTACTTC
TRBJ2-1,TRBD2,.,TRBV19,CATTTDGGIDEQFF,TGTGCCACCACAACGGACGGGGGGATCGATGAGCAGTTCTTC
TRBJ1-5,TRBD1,.,TRBV24-1,CATGQGLGQPQHF,TGTGCCACCGGACAGGGCCTAGGTCAGCCCCAGCATTTT